This T cell receptor beta chain came from a study of human T cells and chemical hapten exposure. Germline V gene sequence: CDR1 MNHEY, CDR2 SMNVEV (reference sequence). The CDR3 is 13 amino acids. V lost 5 bases, J lost 4 bases, and 11 bases lay in between. Time point noted: patch test 1, 2 weeks after DPC sensitization. This sample's treatment: therapeutic diphenylcyclopropenone sensitization with weekly scalp DPC. Non-pregnant alopecia patients aged 18 to 70, suitable for DPC therapy. MiXCR, run by TCRdb on the RACE reads, gives a single entry per CDR3 protein. The sample contains over 65,000 distinct CDR3 sequences, roughly 10% of which appear only once.

This TCR was sampled from a woman aged 45 to 65 with alopecia areata. Some clones in this sample may be carry-over from other donors' samples. This specimen was whole blood, taken in connection with sensitization to the hapten diphenylcyclopropenone (DPC). The V call is TRBV27, the J call TRBJ1-1, with D possibly being TRBD1 (6 bases). Here the CDR3 reads CASSRGGSTEAFF. The CDR3 DNA follows: TGTGCCAGCAGTCGAGGGGGGTCCACTGAAGCTTTCTTT.